One sample yielded the 18 T cell receptor beta chains listed below, sequenced in a study of shared clonotypes between healthy human individuals (dated by TCRdb to between 2020 and 2021). The library was obtained by the immunoSEQ multiplex PCR assay. TCRdb retrieved this table from immuneACCESS and kept in-frame rearrangements only. Not all clones are present; in checked studies, unresolved V genes account for under half, and no reason is known for the remainder. This sample comprises about 980,000 clones, more than 75% of them detected only once. The ten largest clonotypes hold approximately 1.5% of the sample. The sample taken for sequencing was memory CD4+ T cells sorted from blood. What this sample's cell subset or site label stands for: CD45RA-negative fraction. All receptors derive from a young man in good health.

The CDR3 spells CASSQKDNSPLHF. CDR3 DNA: TGTGCCAGCTCACAGAAGGATAATTCACCCCTCCACTTT. The chain combines TRBV18 with TRBJ1-6, with D hard to call. V lost 4 bases to trimming and J lost 5 bases, with 6 bases between them. This CDR3 contains 13 residues. Germline CDR1 KGHSH, CDR2 LQKENI.

The chain combines TRBV9 with TRBJ1-2; no firm D call. Per germline, CDR1 SGDLS and CDR2 YYNGEE. This CDR3 spans 18 amino acids. V shed 0 bases and J shed 1 base, with 19 bases lying between them. For the CDR3, the DNA is TGTGCCAGCAGCGTAGGGTCCCCCGATTCGCGGGATAACTATGGCTACACCTTC. As protein: CASSVGSPDSRDNYGYTF. Filled out from reference TRBV9 and TRBJ1-2, the complete variable domain reads DSGVTQTPKHLITATGQRVTLRCSPRSGDLSVYWYQQSLDQGLQFLIQYYNGEERAKGNILERFSAQQFPDLHSELNLSSLELGDSALYFCASSVGSPDSRDNYGYTFGSGTRLTVV.

This clone was observed a few times. This chain links TRBV29-1 with TRBJ2-3, with 10 bases aligning to TRBD1. Trimming cost V 3 bases and J 5 bases; bases outside gene matches: 2. This CDR3 region has 13 residues. The germline V gene encodes CDR1 SQVTM and CDR2 ANQGSEA. DNA for the CDR3: TGCAGCGTTGAGACAGGGGGCGGAGATACGCAGTATTTT. This gives the protein CSVETGGGDTQYF.

This clone was observed a handful of times. Other nucleotide sequences in the sample specify the same CDR3. This chain links TRBV5-1 with TRBJ2-7; TRBD1 aligns across 8 bases. CDR3 length equals 15 residues. J lost 2 bases, V lost 0 bases, and 4 bases had no gene match. In germline, CDR1 is SGHRS, CDR2 YFSETQ. DNA for the CDR3: TGCGCCAGCAGCTTGGCCGGGACAGGAGCCTACGAGCAGTACTTC. This translates into CASSLAGTGAYEQYF.

The chain uses TRBV28 and TRBJ2-5; TRBD1 agrees at 8 bases. V gave up 6 bases and J gave up 4 bases; unmatched junction bases: 7. The CDR3 is 14 amino acids. The germline gives CDR1 MDHEN, CDR2 SYDVKM. The CDR3 bases are TGTGCCAGCAGCCCAGGGGGCGCGGGAGAGACCCAGTACTTC. Translating it yields CASSPGGAGETQYF.

This clone was observed once. CDR3 sequence: CASSSRDRGPYEQYF. The DNA of the CDR3 is TGCGCCAGCAGCTCCCGGGACAGGGGTCCCTACGAGCAGTACTTC. The chain recombines TRBV5-1 with TRBJ2-7; TRBD1 aligns across 10 bases. CDR1 and CDR2 from the germline V gene are SGHRS and YFSETQ. This CDR3 is built from 15 residues. After removal of 3 bases from V and 2 bases from J, the junction contained 5 bases not matched to a gene.

In regard to this clone: Other DNA sequences in this specimen translate into the identical CDR3. The V call is TRBV7-2, the J call TRBJ2-5; tentative D call: TRBD2 (6 bases). V gave up 5 bases and J gave up 1 base, with 17 bases separating them. Germline V gives CDR1 SGHTA, CDR2 FQGNSA. The CDR3 is 16 residues long. CDR3 amino acids: CASSLGVVGGQETQYF. The CDR3 bases are TGTGCCAGCAGCCTAGGGGTAGTGGGGGGCCAAGAGACCCAGTACTTC.

This chain uses TRBV28 with TRBJ2-3, with a weak D call TRBD2 (5 bases). This CDR3 is 15 amino acids long. Germline loops: CDR1 MDHEN, CDR2 SYDVKM. V shed 7 bases and J shed 2 bases, with 16 bases lying between them. The chain's CDR3 is CASTREVLATDTQYF. The CDR3 nucleotides read TGTGCCAGCACCCGGGAAGTTCTGGCCACAGATACGCAGTATTTT.

The rearrangement links TRBV7-9 to TRBJ2-7; unclear D gene. The germline CDR1 and CDR2 sequences are SEHNR and FQNEAQ (reference sequence). Trimming took off 3 bases at V and 6 bases at J, with 9 bases between the two ends. CDR3 length: 12 amino acids. CDR3 protein: CASSLIGAEQYF. In DNA, the CDR3 is TGTGCCAGCAGCTTGATAGGAGCCGAGCAGTACTTC.

The V call is TRBV15, the J call TRBJ2-7; D is unclear. Germline loops: CDR1 LNHNV, CDR2 YYDKDF (reference sequence). There are 11 residues in the CDR3. V lost 4 bases and J lost 3, with 4 bases in between. CDR3 coding DNA: TGTGCCACCAGCACCAACTACGAGCAGTACTTC. It codes for CATSTNYEQYF.

The rearrangement joins TRBV28 to TRBJ2-4; 7 bases line up with TRBD2. The junction had 8 bases not matched to a gene; V was cut back by 6 bases and J by 6 bases. Germline V lookup: CDR1 MDHEN, CDR2 SYDVKM. The CDR3 has 14 amino acids. CDR3 loop: CASSIPSGGNIQYF. The CDR3 DNA reads TGTGCCAGCAGCATCCCTTCGGGGGGAAACATTCAGTACTTC.

CDR3 sequence: CAISESGRRDNSPLHF. The DNA for the CDR3 is TGTGCCATCAGTGAGTCAGGCCGTCGGGATAATTCACCCCTCCACTTT. V gene TRBV10-3 combines with J gene TRBJ1-6; D gene ambiguous. This CDR3 spans 16 amino acids. Trimming took 0 bases from V and 5 from J, leaving 11 bases between them. Germline V gene data show CDR1 as ENHRY and CDR2 as SYGVKD.

Turning to this clone: The sample carries other DNA sequences with the same CDR3. The chain joins TRBV30 to TRBJ1-1; D is perhaps TRBD1 (5 bases). V was shortened by 5 bases and J by 2 bases, with 6 bases between the two germline ends. The CDR3 loop spans 11 amino acids. CDR1 and CDR2 from the germline V gene are GTSNPN and SVGIG (reference sequence). Here the CDR3 reads CAWGGNTEAFF. The CDR3 nucleotides are TGTGCCTGGGGGGGAAACACTGAAGCTTTCTTT. Full variable domain (rest looked up from reference TRBV30 and TRBJ1-1): SQTIHQWPATLVQPVGSPLSLECTVEGTSNPNLYWYRQAAGRGLQLLFYSVGIGQISSEVPQNLSASRPQDRQFILSSKKLLLSDSGFYLCAWGGNTEAFFGQGTRLTVV.

V is TRBV10-3 and J is TRBJ1-5; no definite D call. Germline loops: CDR1 ENHRY, CDR2 SYGVKD. The CDR3 covers 16 residues. V lost 2 bases, J lost 1 base, and 12 bases lay in between. The CDR3 DNA is TGTGCCATCAGTGAGCTTGGGGAATTAAGCAATCAGCCCCAGCATTTT. Protein: CAISELGELSNQPQHF.

The rearrangement uses TRBV10-2 and TRBJ2-5; 8 nucleotides line up with TRBD2. The CDR3 spans 13 residues. J gave up 2 bases and V 8 bases, and 4 bases lay outside the gene matches. Germline lookup yields CDR1 WSHSY and CDR2 SAAADI. The CDR3 DNA is TGCGCCAGCGAGCGGGGGAGACAAGAGACCCAGTACTTC. Protein: CASERGRQETQYF.

This clone was detected once. CDR3: CASTGGGRDTEAFF. The CDR3 DNA is TGTGCCAGTACCGGAGGGGGCCGGGACACTGAAGCTTTCTTT. The chain couples TRBV19 to TRBJ1-1; 7 bases align to TRBD1. The CDR3 is 14 amino acids. Losses at the gene ends were 7 bases for V and 3 bases for J; bases not matched to a gene: 8. Germline CDR1 is LNHDA and CDR2 is SQIVND (reference sequence).

The rearrangement uses TRBV7-9 and TRBJ2-7; tentatively, D is TRBD1 or TRBD2 (7 bases each). The CDR3 is 15 amino acids. CDR1 is SEHNR and CDR2 is FQNEAQ in the germline V gene (reference sequence). The ends were cut back, 6 bases at V and 1 base at J, with 16 bases in the middle. DNA for the CDR3: TGTGCCAGCAGGGGGGGAGGGACAGTATCCTACGAGCAGTACTTC. Translating it yields CASRGGGTVSYEQYF.

Comment on this clone: A much larger clone lies a single base off, so this may be a read error. The same CDR3 also results from other DNA sequences found in this sample. The genes are TRBV7-2 and TRBJ2-7, with 9 bases identical to TRBD1. V gave up 5 bases and J gave up 2 bases; unmatched junction bases: 4. Germline CDR1 reads SGHTA; CDR2 reads FQGNSA. This CDR3 is 14 amino acids long. The CDR3 spells CASSLDRGPYEQYF. In nucleotides, the CDR3 is TGTGCCAGCAGCCTGGACAGGGGCCCCTACGAGCAGTACTTC. The complete variable domain, with remaining parts taken from reference TRBV7-2 and TRBJ2-7, reads GAGVSQSPSNKVTEKGKDVELRCDPISGHTALYWYRQSLGQGLEFLIYFQGNSAPDKSGLPSDRFSAERTGGSVSTLTIQRTQQEDSAVYLCASSLDRGPYEQYFGPGTRLTVT.